Listed here are 25 T cell receptor beta chains from one sample, sequenced in a study of cytomegalovirus exposure and HLA in healthy donors (dated by TCRdb to the late 2010s). The receptor library was made with the immunoSEQ multiplex PCR assay. The multiplex PCR relied on a mix of 60 forward primers for TCR Vbeta segments and 13 reverse primers for TCR Jbeta segments. TCRdb obtained this table from immuneACCESS and retained in-frame rearrangements with V and J assigned. These tables miss some clones; where compared with another copy, unresolved V genes account for less than half of the shortfall, and the remainder is unexplained. The sample table shows roughly 100,000 clones, and around 74% are seen once. About 7% of the sample rests with the top ten. Sequences were obtained from PBMCs. These receptors came from a man aged 35 to 55 in good health and CMV-seropositive.

The chain recombines TRBV27 with TRBJ2-7; 9 bases are a match to TRBD1. The V gene end was trimmed by 6 bases and the J gene end by 1 base; junction bases not matched to a gene: 7. This CDR3 comprises 15 residues. Germline assignment: CDR1 MNHEY and CDR2 SMNVEV (reference sequence). CDR3 coding DNA: TGTGCCAGCAGCTACGACAGGGGGGGATCCTACGAGCAGTACTTC. Residues: CASSYDRGGSYEQYF.

V gene TRBV9 combines with J gene TRBJ1-4; 8 bases fit TRBD1. V lost 3 bases, J lost 5 bases, and 6 bases stayed unmatched. Germline assignment: CDR1 SGDLS and CDR2 YYNGEE. The CDR3 extends over 15 amino acids. The CDR3 loop reads CASSAQTGENEKLFF. Written as DNA, the CDR3 is TGTGCCAGCAGCGCTCAGACAGGGGAAAATGAAAAACTGTTTTTT.

The J gene is TRBJ1-4, the V gene TRBV10-3, with TRBD1 matching 7 bases. The ends lost 3 bases at V and 4 bases at J; junction bases unmatched: 8. Germline CDR1 is ENHRY and CDR2 is SYGVKD. There are 16 residues in the CDR3. DNA of the CDR3: TGTGCCATCAGTGACCCCGCTACAGGGGATAATGAAAAACTGTTTTTT. It is translated as CAISDPATGDNEKLFF.

The chain recombines TRBV4-1 with TRBJ1-4; tentative D call: TRBD1 (5 bases). The CDR3 contains 16 residues. Trimming took 0 bases from V and 5 from J, leaving 13 bases between them. Germline V gene lookup returns CDR1 MGHRA and CDR2 YSYEKL. Here the CDR3 reads CASSQDRQGGNEKLFF. DNA for the CDR3: TGCGCCAGCAGCCAAGATCGGCAGGGAGGAAATGAAAAACTGTTTTTT.

This clone appeared a single time. The V and J genes are TRBV6-1 and TRBJ2-5, with 7 bases lining up with TRBD2. The germline gives CDR1 MNHNS, CDR2 SASEGT. The CDR3 has 15 residues. Trimming removed 6 bases from V and 4 bases from J; junction bases left unmatched: 11. The CDR3 nucleotides are TGTGCCAGCAGGGGGGGGACCGCGGGAGTAGAGACCCAGTACTTC. Amino acids: CASRGGTAGVETQYF.

The chain employs TRBV20-1 and TRBJ2-1; D is ambiguous. CDR1 is DFQATT and CDR2 is SNEGSKA in the germline V gene (reference sequence). This CDR3 has 8 residues. The germline V and J ends were trimmed by 5 bases and 15 bases, with 8 bases remaining between them. The CDR3 bases are TGCAGTGCTCCCCCGGGGTTCTTC. Translating it yields CSAPPGFF.

The chain has TRBV15 and TRBJ2-1; 9 bases match TRBD1. The CDR3 runs 14 residues. V was clipped by 5 bases and J by 5 bases; unmatched bases: 4. Germline V CDR1 and CDR2: LNHNV, YYDKDF (reference sequence). The CDR3 is CATSGTGPHNEQFF. The CDR3 bases are TGTGCCACCAGCGGGACAGGGCCCCACAATGAGCAGTTCTTC.

The chain carries TRBV19 and TRBJ2-3, with 8 positions matching TRBD2. Germline V gives CDR1 LNHDA, CDR2 SQIVND (reference sequence). V lost 3 bases to trimming and J lost 4 bases; unmatched junction nucleotides: 6. The CDR3 covers 15 residues. The CDR3 DNA reads TGTGCCAGTAGTATTACAGCGGGAGTCTCAGATACGCAGTATTTT. Translating it yields CASSITAGVSDTQYF.

This chain links TRBV19 with TRBJ2-7; D is possibly TRBD2 (6 bases). Trimming removed 3 bases from V and 2 bases from J, with 20 bases in between. Germline CDR1 is LNHDA and CDR2 is SQIVND (reference sequence). CDR3 length: 17 amino acids. For the CDR3, the DNA is TGTGCCAGTAGTATCCTCCCCCCCGGGACTTACCCCTACGAGCAGTACTTC. It encodes CASSILPPGTYPYEQYF.

The V and J genes are TRBV21-1 and TRBJ1-3; the listed D gene, TRBD1, was not tested against the DNA. TRBV21-1 is listed as a pseudogene. The CDR3 is 19 amino acids. The CDR3: CASSKEAIQGAGLGNTIYF. The CDR3 nucleotides are TGTGCCAGCAGCAAAGAAGCCATACAGGGAGCTGGGCTTGGAAACACCATATATTTT.

This clone appeared many times. The V call is TRBV4-1, the J call TRBJ2-6; no definite D call. Germline CDR1 is MGHRA and CDR2 is YSYEKL. The CDR3 is 14 amino acids. V was cut by 3 bases and J by 4 bases, with 7 bases left in between. The CDR3, as DNA: TGCGCCAGCAGCCACGTTTTGGGGGCCAACGTCCTGACTTTC. This codes for CASSHVLGANVLTF.

This clone has just a few counts. The V gene is TRBV18, the J gene TRBJ1-5; D ambiguous. Germline values: CDR1 KGHSH, CDR2 LQKENI. The CDR3 contains 17 residues. Deletions cut 2 bases from V and 2 bases from J, with 16 bases between. In DNA, the CDR3 is TGTGCCAGCTCACCAAAGCAGGTGCGGGTTGGCAATCAGCCCCAGCATTTT. Protein product: CASSPKQVRVGNQPQHF.

This sequence joins TRBV19 and TRBJ2-3; TRBD1 might be the D (5 bases). CDR1 and CDR2 from the germline V gene are LNHDA and SQIVND (reference sequence). V gave up 3 bases and J gave up 0 bases, with 13 bases separating them. The CDR3 length is 16 residues. The CDR3 coding sequence is TGTGCCAGTAGTATGGGGCAGGTCTCTAGCACAGATACGCAGTATTTT. Protein product: CASSMGQVSSTDTQYF. Drawing the rest from reference TRBV19 and TRBJ2-3, the complete variable domain is DGGITQSPKYLFRKEGQNVTLSCEQNLNHDAMYWYRQDPGQGLRLIYYSQIVNDFQKGDIAEGYSVSREKKESFPLTVTSAQKNPTAFYLCASSMGQVSSTDTQYFGPGTRLTVL.

V gene TRBV6-1 combines with J gene TRBJ2-1, with 8 bases matching TRBD2. The length of the CDR3 is 14 residues. Germline CDR1 is MNHNS and CDR2 is SASEGT. Trimming cost V 5 bases and J 4 bases; bases outside gene matches: 4. CDR3 DNA sequence: TGTGCCAGCAGTAGCGGGGGCGTTTACAATGAGCAGTTCTTC. It is translated as CASSSGGVYNEQFF.

The chain employs TRBV14 and TRBJ2-7; maybe TRBD2 (6 bases). V lost 1 base, J lost 7 bases, and 20 bases lay in between. The CDR3 runs 16 residues. Per germline, CDR1 SGHDN and CDR2 FVKESK. The CDR3 sequence: CASSQGLGSLGGEQYF. The DNA for the CDR3 is TGTGCCAGCAGCCAAGGGCTGGGTTCACTTGGGGGGGAGCAGTACTTC. Full variable domain (remainder filled in from reference TRBV14 and TRBJ2-7): EAGVTQFPSHSVIEKGQTVTLRCDPISGHDNLYWYRRVMGKEIKFLLHFVKESKQDESGMPNNRFLAERTGGTYSTLKVQPAELEDSGVYFCASSQGLGSLGGEQYFGPGTRLTVT.

This clone was observed a few times. V gene TRBV7-9 combines with J gene TRBJ2-7; D possibly corresponds to TRBD1 (6 bases). The CDR3 loop spans 14 amino acids. Per the germline V gene, CDR1 is SEHNR and CDR2 is FQNEAQ (reference sequence). V lost 3 bases, J lost 6 bases, and 15 bases lay in between. DNA of the CDR3: TGTGCCAGCAGCTTTGTGTTGGGGGCTAGCGAGCAGTACTTC. It specifies CASSFVLGASEQYF.

The chain is built from TRBV9 and TRBJ2-3; no reliable D call. This CDR3 is 13 amino acids long. The germline CDR1 and CDR2 sequences are SGDLS and YYNGEE. V gave up 0 bases and J gave up 4 bases, with 6 bases separating them. CDR3 coding DNA: TGTGCCAGCAGCGTAGGAGTGTCAGATACGCAGTATTTT. This encodes CASSVGVSDTQYF.

The chain links TRBV2 to TRBJ2-6; the match to TRBD2 covers 12 bases. After removal of 1 base from V and 4 bases from J, the junction contained 11 bases not matched to a gene. CDR1 is SNHLY and CDR2 is FYNNEI in the germline V gene. The CDR3 is made up of 20 amino acids. CDR3 in amino acids: CASSEVGTSGLRGGANVLTF. The CDR3 DNA reads as TGTGCCAGCAGTGAAGTGGGGACTAGCGGGCTCCGGGGGGGGGCCAACGTCCTGACTTTC.

The V gene is TRBV5-5, the J gene TRBJ2-3; D gene unclear. Trimming stripped 4 bases from V and 1 base from J, with 4 bases between. Germline CDR1 SGHKS, CDR2 YYEKEE (reference sequence). The CDR3 contains 12 residues. Here the CDR3 DNA reads TGTGCCAGCAGCCCCGGCACAGATACGCAGTATTTT. Protein: CASSPGTDTQYF.

V and J are TRBV5-1 and TRBJ2-7; TRBD2 matches at 10 bases. This CDR3 comprises 16 residues. The germline gives CDR1 SGHRS, CDR2 YFSETQ. The ends lost 4 bases at V and 0 bases at J; junction bases unmatched: 7. The CDR3 sequence: CASSALAGLISYEQYF. As DNA, the CDR3 is TGCGCCAGCAGCGCACTAGCGGGGTTGATCTCCTACGAGCAGTACTTC.

This chain joins TRBV25-1 and TRBJ2-1; 7 bases match TRBD2. Trimming at V came to 2 bases and at J to 9 bases, leaving 10 bases not matched to a gene. CDR1 and CDR2 (germline): MGHDK, SYGVNS. The CDR3 loop spans 15 amino acids. Here the CDR3 reads CASSESRGRVAEQFF. CDR3 sequence (DNA): TGTGCCAGCAGTGAAAGTCGGGGGAGGGTGGCTGAGCAGTTCTTC.

The rearrangement joins TRBV19 to TRBJ2-1; TRBD1 matches at 7 bases. Germline V gene lookup returns CDR1 LNHDA and CDR2 SQIVND (reference sequence). CDR3 length: 14 amino acids. Trimming removed 6 bases from V and 5 bases from J; junction bases left unmatched: 7. The CDR3 DNA reads TGTGCCAGTAGAAGACAGGGTAGGGACAATGAGCAGTTCTTC. This translates into CASRRQGRDNEQFF.

Here the CDR3 DNA reads TGTGCCAGCATCGGACTAGCGGGGGGGCCGACTACTAGCACAGATACGCAGTATTTT. It is translated as CASIGLAGGPTTSTDTQYF. The V and J genes are TRBV2 and TRBJ2-3; 15 bases align to TRBD2. Looked up from germline, CDR1 is SNHLY and CDR2 is FYNNEI. The CDR3 consists of 19 residues. The ends lost 7 bases at V and 0 bases at J; junction bases unmatched: 11.

The chain carries TRBV6-5 and TRBJ1-1, with a weak D call TRBD1 (5 bases). CDR1 is MNHEY and CDR2 is SVGAGI in the germline V gene. The CDR3 loop spans 13 amino acids. V was trimmed by 2 bases and J by 5 bases, leaving 9 bases between them. CDR3 bases: TGTGCCAGCAGTTACCGTCAGGGAACTGAAGCTTTCTTT. It translates to CASSYRQGTEAFF.

The chain is built from TRBV5-1 and TRBJ1-4, with D possibly matching TRBD1 (5 bases). Germline V gives CDR1 SGHRS, CDR2 YFSETQ. This CDR3 contains 14 residues. Deletions cut 2 bases from V and 6 bases from J, with 11 bases between. The CDR3 loop reads CASSLGEEYEKLFF. The DNA for the CDR3 is TGCGCCAGCAGCTTAGGGGAAGAATATGAAAAACTGTTTTTT.